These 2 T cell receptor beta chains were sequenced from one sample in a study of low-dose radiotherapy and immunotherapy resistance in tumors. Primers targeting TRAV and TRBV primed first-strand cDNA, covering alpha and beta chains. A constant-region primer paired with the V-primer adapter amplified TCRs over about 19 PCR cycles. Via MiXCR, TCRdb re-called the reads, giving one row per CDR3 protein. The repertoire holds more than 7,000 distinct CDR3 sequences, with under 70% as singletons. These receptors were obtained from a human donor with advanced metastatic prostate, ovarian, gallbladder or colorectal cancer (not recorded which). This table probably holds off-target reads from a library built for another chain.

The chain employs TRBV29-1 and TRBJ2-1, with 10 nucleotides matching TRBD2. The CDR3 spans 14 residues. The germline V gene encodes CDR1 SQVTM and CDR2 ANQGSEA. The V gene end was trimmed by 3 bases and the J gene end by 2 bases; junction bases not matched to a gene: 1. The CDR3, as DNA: TGCAGCGTTGATACTAGCGGGACCTACAATGAGCAGTTCTTC. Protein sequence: CSVDTSGTYNEQFF.

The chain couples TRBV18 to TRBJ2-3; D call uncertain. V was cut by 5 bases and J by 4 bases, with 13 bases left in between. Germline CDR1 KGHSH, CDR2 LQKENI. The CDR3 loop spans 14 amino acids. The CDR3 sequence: CASSSSVVSDTQYF. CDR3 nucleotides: TGTGCCAGCTCATCGAGCGTCGTGTCAGATACGCAGTATTTT.